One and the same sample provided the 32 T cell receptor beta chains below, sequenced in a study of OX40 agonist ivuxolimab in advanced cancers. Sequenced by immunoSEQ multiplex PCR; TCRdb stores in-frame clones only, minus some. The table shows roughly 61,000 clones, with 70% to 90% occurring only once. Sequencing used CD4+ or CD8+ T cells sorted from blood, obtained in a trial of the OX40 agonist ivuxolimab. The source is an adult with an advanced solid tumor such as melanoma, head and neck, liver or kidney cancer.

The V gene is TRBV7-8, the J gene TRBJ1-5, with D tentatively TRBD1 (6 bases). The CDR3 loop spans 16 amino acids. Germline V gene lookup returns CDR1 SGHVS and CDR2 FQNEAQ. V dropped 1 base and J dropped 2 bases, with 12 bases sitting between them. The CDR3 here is CASSLGQAWGNQPQHF. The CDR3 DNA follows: TGTGCCAGCAGCTTAGGACAGGCTTGGGGCAATCAGCCCCAGCATTTT.

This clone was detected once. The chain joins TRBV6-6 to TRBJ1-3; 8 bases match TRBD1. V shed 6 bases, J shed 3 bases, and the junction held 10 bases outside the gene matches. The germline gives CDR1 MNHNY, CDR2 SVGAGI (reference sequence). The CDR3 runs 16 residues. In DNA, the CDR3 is TGTGCCAGCAGACGACAGGGGTCGGACTTTGGAAACACCATATATTTT. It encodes CASRRQGSDFGNTIYF.

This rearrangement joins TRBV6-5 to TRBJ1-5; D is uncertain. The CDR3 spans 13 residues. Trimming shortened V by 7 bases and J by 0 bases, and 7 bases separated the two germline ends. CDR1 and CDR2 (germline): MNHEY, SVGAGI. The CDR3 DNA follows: TGTGCCAGCAACCAGAATAGCAATCAGCCCCAGCATTTT. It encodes CASNQNSNQPQHF.

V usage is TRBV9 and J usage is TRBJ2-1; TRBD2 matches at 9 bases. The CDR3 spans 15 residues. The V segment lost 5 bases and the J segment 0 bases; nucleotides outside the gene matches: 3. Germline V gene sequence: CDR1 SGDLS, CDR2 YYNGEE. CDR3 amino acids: CASRAGGSSYNEQFF. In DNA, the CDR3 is TGTGCCAGCAGGGCGGGGGGGAGCTCCTACAATGAGCAGTTCTTC. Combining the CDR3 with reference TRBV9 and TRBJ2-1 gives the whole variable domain DSGVTQTPKHLITATGQRVTLRCSPRSGDLSVYWYQQSLDQGLQFLIQYYNGEERAKGNILERFSAQQFPDLHSELNLSSLELGDSALYFCASRAGGSSYNEQFFGPGTRLTVL.

CDR3 DNA: TGCAGCGTTGTGGGGGAGAAGGCGAACACTGAAGCTTTCTTT. This sequence encodes CSVVGEKANTEAFF. The chain has TRBV29-1 and TRBJ1-1; a weak D match, TRBD1 (5 bases). The V and J ends lost 4 bases and 1 base respectively, with 13 bases between them. The CDR3 sequence is 14 residues long. Germline CDR1 reads SQVTM; CDR2 reads ANQGSEA.

The CDR3 DNA is TGTGCCAGCAGTTTTTCGGGGCAGAACACTGAAGCTTTCTTT. This codes for CASSFSGQNTEAFF. This rearrangement joins TRBV27 to TRBJ1-1, with a possible D match to TRBD1 (5 bases). V lost 3 bases and J 1 base, leaving 9 bases between the germline ends. Germline loops: CDR1 MNHEY, CDR2 SMNVEV (reference sequence). The CDR3 contains 14 residues.

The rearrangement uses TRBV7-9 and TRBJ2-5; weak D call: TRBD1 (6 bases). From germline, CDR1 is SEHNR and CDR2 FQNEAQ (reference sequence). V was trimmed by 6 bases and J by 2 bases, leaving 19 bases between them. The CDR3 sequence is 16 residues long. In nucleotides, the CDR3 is TGTGCCAGCAGACGACCTATCAGGGGAAATCAAGAGACCCAGTACTTC. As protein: CASRRPIRGNQETQYF.

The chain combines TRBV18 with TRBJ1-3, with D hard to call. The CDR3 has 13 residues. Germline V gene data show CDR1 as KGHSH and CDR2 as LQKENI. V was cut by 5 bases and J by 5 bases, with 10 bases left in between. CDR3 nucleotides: TGTGCCAGCTCAGGAACAGCCAGAAACACCATATATTTT. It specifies CASSGTARNTIYF.

For the CDR3, the DNA is TGCAGCGGTGGTGGAACCCAGGGGGCGGATCGGTGCTACACCTTC. It is translated as CSGGGTQGADRCYTF. This chain joins TRBV29-1 and TRBJ1-2, with 8 bases matching TRBD1. The germline CDR1 and CDR2 sequences are SQVTM and ANQGSEA. V was clipped by 7 bases and J by 9 bases; unmatched bases: 19. The CDR3 loop spans 15 amino acids.

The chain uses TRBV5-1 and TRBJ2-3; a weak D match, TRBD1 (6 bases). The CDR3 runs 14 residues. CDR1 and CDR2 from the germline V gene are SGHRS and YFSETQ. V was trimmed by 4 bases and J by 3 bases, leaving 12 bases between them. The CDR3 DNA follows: TGCGCCAGCAGCAACGGACAGATAACAGATACGCAGTATTTT. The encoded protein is CASSNGQITDTQYF.

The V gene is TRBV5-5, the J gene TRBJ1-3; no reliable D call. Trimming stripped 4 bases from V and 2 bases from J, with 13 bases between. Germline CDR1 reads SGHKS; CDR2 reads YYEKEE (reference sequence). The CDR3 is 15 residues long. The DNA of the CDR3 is TGTGCCAGCAGCGTGGGGAGTGAGGCTGGAAACACCATATATTTT. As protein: CASSVGSEAGNTIYF.

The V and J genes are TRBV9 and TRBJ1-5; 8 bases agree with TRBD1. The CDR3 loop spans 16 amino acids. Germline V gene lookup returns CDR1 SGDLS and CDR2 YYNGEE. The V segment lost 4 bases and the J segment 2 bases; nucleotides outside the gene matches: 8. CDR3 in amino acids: CASSRDRGGGNQPQHF. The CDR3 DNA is TGTGCCAGCAGCCGCGACAGGGGCGGTGGCAATCAGCCCCAGCATTTT.

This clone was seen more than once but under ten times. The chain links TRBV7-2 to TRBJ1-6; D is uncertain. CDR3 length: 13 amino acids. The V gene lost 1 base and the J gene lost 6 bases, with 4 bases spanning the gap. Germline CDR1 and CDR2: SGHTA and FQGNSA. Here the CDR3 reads CASSLDLNSPLHF. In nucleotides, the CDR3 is TGTGCCAGCAGCTTAGACCTTAATTCACCCCTCCACTTT.

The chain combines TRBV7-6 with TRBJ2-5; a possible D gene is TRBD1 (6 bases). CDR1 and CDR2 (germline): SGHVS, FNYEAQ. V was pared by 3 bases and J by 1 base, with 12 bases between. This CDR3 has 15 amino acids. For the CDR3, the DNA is TGTGCCAGCAGCTTTATCACAGGGCCCCAAGAGACCCAGTACTTC. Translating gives CASSFITGPQETQYF.

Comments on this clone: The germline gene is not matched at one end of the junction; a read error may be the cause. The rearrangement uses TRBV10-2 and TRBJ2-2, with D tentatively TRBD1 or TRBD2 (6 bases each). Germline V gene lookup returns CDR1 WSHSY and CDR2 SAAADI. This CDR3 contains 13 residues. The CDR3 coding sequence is TGCGCCAGCAGGCGGGACATGGCCGGCGAGCTGTTTTTT. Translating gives CASRRDMAGELFF.

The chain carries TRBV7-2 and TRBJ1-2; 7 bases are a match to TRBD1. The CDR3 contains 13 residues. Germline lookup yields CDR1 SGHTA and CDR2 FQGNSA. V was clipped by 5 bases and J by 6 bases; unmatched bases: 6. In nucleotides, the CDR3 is TGTGCCAGCAGCGCAGGACAGGCGAATGGCTACACCTTC. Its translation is CASSAGQANGYTF.

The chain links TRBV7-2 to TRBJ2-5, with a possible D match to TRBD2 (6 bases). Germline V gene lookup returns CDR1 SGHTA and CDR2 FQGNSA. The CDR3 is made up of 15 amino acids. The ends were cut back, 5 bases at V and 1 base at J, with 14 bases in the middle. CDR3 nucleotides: TGTGCCAGCAGCCAGACGGGGGACCGCCAAGAGACCCAGTACTTC. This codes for CASSQTGDRQETQYF.

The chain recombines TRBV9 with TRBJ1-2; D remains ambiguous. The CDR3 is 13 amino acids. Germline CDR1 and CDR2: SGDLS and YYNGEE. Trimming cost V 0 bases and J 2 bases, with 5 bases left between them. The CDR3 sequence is CASSVGTNYGYTF. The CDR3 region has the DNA TGTGCCAGCAGCGTAGGGACGAACTATGGCTACACCTTC.

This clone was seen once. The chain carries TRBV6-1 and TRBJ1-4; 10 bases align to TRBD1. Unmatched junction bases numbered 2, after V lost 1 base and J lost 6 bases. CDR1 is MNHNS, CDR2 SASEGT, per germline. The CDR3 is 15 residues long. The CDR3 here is CASSEGTGGHEKLFF. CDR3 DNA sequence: TGTGCCAGCAGTGAAGGGACAGGGGGGCATGAAAAACTGTTTTTT.

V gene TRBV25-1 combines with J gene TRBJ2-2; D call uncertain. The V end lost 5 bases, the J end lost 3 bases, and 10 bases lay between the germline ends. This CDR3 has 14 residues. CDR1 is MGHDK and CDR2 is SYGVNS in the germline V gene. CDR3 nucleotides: TGTGCCAGCAGTCATGATCGCTACACCGGGGAGCTGTTTTTT. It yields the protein CASSHDRYTGELFF.

The CDR3 DNA reads TGTGCCAGCAGCCCCCTGGGCGGACTGACCCTATCGGAGCAGTACTTC. Protein sequence: CASSPLGGLTLSEQYF. The gene calls are TRBV7-6 and TRBJ2-7, with D possibly matching TRBD2 (5 bases). Germline CDR1 and CDR2: SGHVS and FNYEAQ. The CDR3 is 16 amino acids. V was shortened by 5 bases and J by 7 bases, with 24 bases between the two germline ends.

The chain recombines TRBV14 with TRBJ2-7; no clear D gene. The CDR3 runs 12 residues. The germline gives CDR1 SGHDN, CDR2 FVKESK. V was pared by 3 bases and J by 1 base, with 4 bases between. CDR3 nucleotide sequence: TGTGCCAGCAGCCAGGTTTCCTACGAGCAGTACTTC. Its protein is CASSQVSYEQYF.

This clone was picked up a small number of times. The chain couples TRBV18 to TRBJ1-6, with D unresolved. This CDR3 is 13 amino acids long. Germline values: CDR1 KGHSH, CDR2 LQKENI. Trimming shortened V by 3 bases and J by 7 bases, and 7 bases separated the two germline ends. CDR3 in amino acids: CASSPYRNSPLHF. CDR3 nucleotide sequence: TGTGCCAGCTCACCGTACAGAAATTCACCCCTCCACTTT.

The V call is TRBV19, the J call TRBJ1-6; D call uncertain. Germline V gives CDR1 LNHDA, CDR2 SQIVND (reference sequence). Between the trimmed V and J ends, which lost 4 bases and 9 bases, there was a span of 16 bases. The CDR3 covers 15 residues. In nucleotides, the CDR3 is TGTGCCAGTAGTAGCGACCCCAATCCCCGTTCACCCCTCCACTTT. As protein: CASSSDPNPRSPLHF.

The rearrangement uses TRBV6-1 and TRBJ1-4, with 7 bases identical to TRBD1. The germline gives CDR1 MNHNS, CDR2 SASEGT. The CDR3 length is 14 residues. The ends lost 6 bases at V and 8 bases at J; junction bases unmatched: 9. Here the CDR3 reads CASSLRDSDEKLFF. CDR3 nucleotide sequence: TGTGCCAGCAGCCTCCGGGACAGTGACGAAAAACTGTTTTTT.

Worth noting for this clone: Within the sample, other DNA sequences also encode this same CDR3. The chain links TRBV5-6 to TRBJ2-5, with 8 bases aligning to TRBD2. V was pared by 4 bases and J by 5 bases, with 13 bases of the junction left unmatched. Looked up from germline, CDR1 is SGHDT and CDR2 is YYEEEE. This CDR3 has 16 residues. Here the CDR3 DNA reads TGTGCCAGCAGCCTGGACGGGACTAGAGTTGGGGAGACCCAGTACTTC. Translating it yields CASSLDGTRVGETQYF.

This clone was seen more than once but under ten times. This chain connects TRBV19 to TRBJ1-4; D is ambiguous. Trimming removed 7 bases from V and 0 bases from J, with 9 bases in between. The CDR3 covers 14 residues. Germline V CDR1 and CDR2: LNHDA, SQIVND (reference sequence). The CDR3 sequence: CASKEGATNEKLFF. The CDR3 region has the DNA TGTGCCAGTAAGGAGGGTGCAACTAATGAAAAACTGTTTTTT.

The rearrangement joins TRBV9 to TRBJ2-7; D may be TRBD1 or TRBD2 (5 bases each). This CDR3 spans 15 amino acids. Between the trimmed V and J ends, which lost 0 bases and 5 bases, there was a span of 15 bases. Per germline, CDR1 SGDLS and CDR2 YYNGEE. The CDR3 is CASSVGPGNSDEQYF. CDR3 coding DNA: TGTGCCAGCAGCGTAGGCCCAGGGAATAGCGACGAGCAGTACTTC.

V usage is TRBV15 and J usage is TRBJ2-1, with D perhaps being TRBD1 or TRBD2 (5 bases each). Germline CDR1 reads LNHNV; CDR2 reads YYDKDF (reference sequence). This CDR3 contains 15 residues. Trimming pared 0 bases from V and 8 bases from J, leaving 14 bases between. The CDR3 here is CATSRDTGARDEQFF. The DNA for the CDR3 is TGTGCCACCAGCAGAGATACCGGGGCCAGGGATGAGCAGTTCTTC.

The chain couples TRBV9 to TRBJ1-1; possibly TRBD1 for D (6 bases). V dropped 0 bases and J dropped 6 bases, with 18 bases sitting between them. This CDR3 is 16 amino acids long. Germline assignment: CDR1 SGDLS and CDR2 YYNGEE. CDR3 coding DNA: TGTGCCAGCAGCGTAGATCCCGGGGGCGCAGGCGCTGAAGCTTTCTTT. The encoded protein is CASSVDPGGAGAEAFF.

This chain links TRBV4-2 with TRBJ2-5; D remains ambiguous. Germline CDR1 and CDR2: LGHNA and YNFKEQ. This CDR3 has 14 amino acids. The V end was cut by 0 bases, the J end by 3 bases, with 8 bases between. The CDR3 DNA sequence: TGTGCCAGCAGCCAAGATGGCAGAAAAGAGACCCAGTACTTC. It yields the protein CASSQDGRKETQYF.

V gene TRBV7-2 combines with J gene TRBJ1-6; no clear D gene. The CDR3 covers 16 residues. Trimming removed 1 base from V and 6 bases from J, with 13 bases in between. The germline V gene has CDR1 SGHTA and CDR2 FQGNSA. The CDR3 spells CASSLDTGALNSPLHF. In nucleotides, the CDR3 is TGTGCCAGCAGCTTAGACACGGGTGCGCTTAATTCACCCCTCCACTTT.